This TCR beta chain derives from a study of blood T cells in healthy people across ages. General observations from the study: A roughly linear age-dependent decrease characterized TCR beta diversity per million T cells.

In the case of this clonotype: What it binds is unknown.

This CDR3 has 15 residues. Trimming left V 0 bases short and J 7 bases short, with 12 bases between. Germline CDR1 SGHDN, CDR2 FVKESK. PCR was performed a second time for about 7 to 11 cycles using a sample-barcoded 5' primer and a J-beta primer mix. TCRdb used MiXCR to reprocess the 5' RACE reads, holding one entry per CDR3 protein. The data contain approximately 810,000 distinct CDR3 sequences, 36% of them singletons. The sequence came from a man between 18 and 29 years old in good health. The sample was blood. The gene calls are TRBV14 and TRBJ2-2; D might be TRBD2 (5 bases). The CDR3 loop reads CASSQELGVGGELFF. The CDR3 DNA reads as TGTGCCAGCAGCCAAGAACTAGGAGTTGGCGGGGAGCTGTTTTTT.